These 14 T cell receptor beta chains were sequenced from one sample in a study of T cells in Graves' hyperthyroidism and ophthalmopathy. It was RNA transcripts that yielded the amplified TCR beta CDR3 regions. In the first-round RT-PCR of the TCR CDR3, the HTBI primer set was used. Each CDR3 protein gets one entry after TCRdb re-called the multiplex PCR reads with MiXCR. Of approximately 300,000 distinct CDR3 sequences in the sample, over 15% are singletons; the top ten hold around 33%. Sequencing was performed on blood. Receptor source: a man aged 30 to 45 with Graves' hyperthyroidism.

This clonotype was counted at least ten times. The chain is built from TRBV2 and TRBJ2-3, with 9 bases matching TRBD2. J lost 3 bases, V lost 6 bases, and 13 bases had no gene match. The germline gives CDR1 SNHLY, CDR2 FYNNEI. This CDR3 region has 17 residues. The CDR3 DNA follows: TGTGCCAGCAGGCCTGGGGGCGGGAGGGCCGATACAGATACGCAGTATTTT. Translated: CASRPGGGRADTDTQYF.

This clonotype was detected many times. The rearrangement links TRBV6-6 to TRBJ2-7; TRBD2 matches at 14 bases. CDR3 size: 15 residues. V was pared by 0 bases and J by 6 bases, with 1 base of the junction left unmatched. Germline assignment: CDR1 MNHNY and CDR2 SVGAGI (reference sequence). The CDR3 here is CASSYSTSGRAEQYF. CDR3 DNA sequence: TGTGCCAGCAGTTACTCGACTAGCGGGAGGGCCGAGCAGTACTTC.

J is TRBJ2-1 and V is TRBV20-1; 9 nucleotides agree with TRBD2. The germline V gene has CDR1 DFQATT and CDR2 SNEGSKA (reference sequence). The CDR3 is 16 amino acids. V dropped 0 bases and J dropped 8; count of bases not matched to a gene: 11. The CDR3 DNA is TGCAGTGCTAGAGATCTCCTAGCGGGGCTGGGGGATGAGCAGTTCTTC. The encoded protein is CSARDLLAGLGDEQFF.

This clonotype appeared a few times. The DNA of the CDR3 is TGTGCCAGTAGTATTGGTGGGGATGGGAATGAGCAGTTCTTC. This translates into CASSIGGDGNEQFF. This sequence joins TRBV19 and TRBJ2-1; no clear D. The CDR3 loop spans 14 amino acids. V was shortened by 3 bases and J by 7 bases, with 13 bases between the two germline ends. Per germline, CDR1 LNHDA and CDR2 SQIVND (reference sequence).

The chain joins TRBV7-9 to TRBJ2-3; TRBD2 matches 7 bases. CDR1 and CDR2 (germline): SEHNR, FQNEAQ (reference sequence). The CDR3 contains 13 residues. Germline trimming cut 8 bases from V and 7 bases from J; bases unmatched to any gene: 9. CDR3 nucleotides: TGTGCCAGCGGGGAGGGCCTTGGGAATACGCAGTATTTT. Protein product: CASGEGLGNTQYF. Complete variable domain (other parts from reference TRBV7-9 and TRBJ2-3): DTGVSQNPRHKITKRGQNVTFRCDPISEHNRLYWYRQTLGQGPEFLTYFQNEAQLEKSRLLSDRFSAERPKGSFSTLEIQRTEQGDSAMYLCASGEGLGNTQYFGPGTRLTVL.

This clonotype has more than one count but fewer than ten. This sequence joins TRBV4-2 and TRBJ2-3; 7 nucleotides line up with TRBD1. V lost 0 bases and J lost 3; bases outside the gene matches: 12. The CDR3 has 18 residues. Germline V CDR1 and CDR2: LGHNA, YNFKEQ. The CDR3 protein is CASSQEMRHRGYTDTQYF. The CDR3 DNA follows: TGTGCCAGCAGCCAAGAAATGCGACACAGGGGATATACAGATACGCAGTATTTT.

This clonotype has only a few counts. The chain is built from TRBV27 and TRBJ2-7; TRBD1 or TRBD2 may be the D gene (7 bases each). Germline-derived CDR1 and CDR2 are MNHEY and SMNVEV (reference sequence). The CDR3 is 16 amino acids. Trimming cost V 6 bases and J 2 bases, with 20 bases left between them. CDR3 bases: TGTGCCAGCAGCTGGGGGGGGAGGACAGGCGCCTACGAGCAGTACTTC. This translates into CASSWGGRTGAYEQYF.

This clonotype appeared a few times. The J gene is TRBJ1-4, the V gene TRBV7-2; 7 positions match TRBD1. CDR1 and CDR2 from the germline V gene are SGHTA and FQGNSA. This CDR3 has 15 residues. The ends lost 1 base at V and 7 bases at J; junction bases unmatched: 6. The CDR3 is CASSLEAGGAEKLFF. The CDR3 nucleotides are TGTGCCAGCAGCTTAGAGGCAGGGGGAGCTGAAAAACTGTTTTTT.

This clonotype was seen many times. This rearrangement joins TRBV30 to TRBJ1-2; 12 bases are shared with TRBD1. The CDR3 covers 15 residues. Trimming at V came to 8 bases and at J to 8 bases, leaving 15 bases not matched to a gene. CDR1 is GTSNPN and CDR2 is SVGIG in the germline V gene (reference sequence). For the CDR3, the DNA is TGTGCCCTATCACTGCCGGGACAGGGGGCGTGGGGCTACACCTTC. Protein sequence: CALSLPGQGAWGYTF. Using reference TRBV30 and TRBJ1-2 for the parts outside the CDR3, the full variable domain is SQTIHQWPATLVQPVGSPLSLECTVEGTSNPNLYWYRQAAGRGLQLLFYSVGIGQISSEVPQNLSASRPQDRQFILSSKKLLLSDSGFYLCALSLPGQGAWGYTFGSGTRLTVV.

This clonotype was recorded a few times. This chain uses TRBV19 with TRBJ2-2; no clear D gene. Trimming stripped 1 base from V and 5 bases from J, with 5 bases between. Germline V lookup: CDR1 LNHDA, CDR2 SQIVND (reference sequence). CDR3 size: 13 residues. Here the CDR3 DNA reads TGTGCCAGTAGTATAGTGGCTACCGGGGAGCTGTTTTTT. Encoded protein: CASSIVATGELFF.

In this sample, this clonotype turned up many times. The J gene is TRBJ1-2, the V gene TRBV6-1; possible D gene TRBD1, 6 bases. V lost 5 bases and J 8 bases, leaving 15 bases between the germline ends. Germline V gene sequence: CDR1 MNHNS, CDR2 SASEGT. CDR3 length equals 13 residues. For the CDR3, the DNA is TGTGCCAGCAGTTTCACAGGGACTCAGGGCTACACCTTC. Its translation is CASSFTGTQGYTF.

Comment on this clonotype: The junction differs from germline at one of its ends, possibly a read error. The rearrangement links TRBV6-5 to TRBJ1-3; D is possibly TRBD1 (5 bases). This CDR3 has 15 amino acids. CDR1 MNHEY and CDR2 SVGAGI come from the germline V gene. This CDR3 is CASSYGDGSGNTLYF. CDR3 bases: TGTGCCAGCAGTTACGGGGACGGCTCTGGGAACACCTTATATTTT.

This clonotype occurred many times. The chain couples TRBV7-2 to TRBJ2-7, with D hard to call. CDR3 length: 12 amino acids. Trimming removed 2 bases at V and 3 bases at J, with 5 bases between. The germline CDR1 and CDR2 sequences are SGHTA and FQGNSA. Written as DNA, the CDR3 is TGTGCCAGCAGCTTATGGGACTACGAGCAGTACTTC. This translates into CASSLWDYEQYF.

J is TRBJ2-2 and V is TRBV2; D call uncertain. V shed 5 bases and J shed 5 bases, with 15 bases lying between them. CDR3 length equals 15 residues. Germline V gene data show CDR1 as SNHLY and CDR2 as FYNNEI. In DNA form, the CDR3 reads TGTGCCAGCAGTCCTACTTCCCCTGGGACCGGGGAGCTGTTTTTT. Translation: CASSPTSPGTGELFF.